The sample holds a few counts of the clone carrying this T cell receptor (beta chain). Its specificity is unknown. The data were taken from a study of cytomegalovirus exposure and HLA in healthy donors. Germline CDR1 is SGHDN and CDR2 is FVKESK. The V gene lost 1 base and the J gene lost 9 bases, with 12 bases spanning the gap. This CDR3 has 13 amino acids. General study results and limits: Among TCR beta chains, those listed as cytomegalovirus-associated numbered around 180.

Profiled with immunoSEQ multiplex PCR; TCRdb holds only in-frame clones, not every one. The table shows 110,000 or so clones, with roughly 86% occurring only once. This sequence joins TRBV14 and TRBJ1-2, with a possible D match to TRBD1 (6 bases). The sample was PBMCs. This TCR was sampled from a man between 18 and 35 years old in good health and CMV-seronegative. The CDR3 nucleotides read TGTGCCAGCAGCCAAGTCGGGGGGCAACGCTACACCTTC. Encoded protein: CASSQVGGQRYTF.